This TCR beta chain was profiled in a study of T-cell memory formation after mild COVID-19. In germline, CDR1 is DFQATT, CDR2 SNEGSKA (reference sequence). CDR3 length equals 14 residues. The germline V and J ends were trimmed by 3 bases and 3 bases, with 13 bases remaining between them. TCRdb recomputed calls from the 5' RACE reads with MiXCR, one row per CDR3 protein. This sample has approximately 270,000 distinct CDR3 sequences, with around 15% found just once. This TCR derives from a man between 18 and 35 years old who had mild COVID-19 (a few samples of this study predate the infection). Cell type and time point are not known. V and J are TRBV20-1 and TRBJ2-3, with TRBD2 as a possible D gene (5 bases). What was sequenced was PBMCs or a T cell subset sorted from them (not recorded which). CDR3 sequence: CSASAGGPTDTQYF. For the CDR3, the DNA is TGCAGTGCTAGTGCGGGCGGACCTACAGATACGCAGTATTTT.